These 17 T cell receptor beta chains originate from one sample sequenced in a study of breast tumors, draining lymph nodes, adjacent tissues. TCRdb reanalysed the multiplex PCR reads using MiXCR and keeps one entry per CDR3 protein. The table records 150,000 or so distinct CDR3 sequences, 30% to 35% of them present only once. Samples came from axillary lymph nodes draining the breast cancer. Sequencing input: axillary lymph node tissue. These receptors were obtained from a female donor with breast cancer. Some clones in this sample may be carry-over from other donors' samples.

This clonotype showed up many times. The J gene is TRBJ1-2, the V gene TRBV14, with D perhaps TRBD1 (5 bases). Germline V lookup: CDR1 SGHDN, CDR2 FVKESK. This CDR3 has 15 residues. V lost 3 bases to trimming and J lost 3 bases, with 14 bases between them. CDR3 in amino acids: CASSQGEGPHYGYTF. CDR3 in DNA: TGTGCCAGCAGCCAGGGAGAGGGGCCCCACTATGGCTACACCTTC.

This clonotype has ten or more counts. The chain joins TRBV19 to TRBJ2-7; D is unclear. This CDR3 has 16 residues. Germline values: CDR1 LNHDA, CDR2 SQIVND (reference sequence). V was clipped by 1 base and J by 3 bases, with 16 bases between them. The CDR3: CASSIVFGRNFYEQYF. Written as DNA, the CDR3 is TGTGCCAGTAGTATAGTCTTCGGACGGAATTTCTACGAGCAGTACTTC.

This chain connects TRBV19 to TRBJ1-5, with 10 bases lining up with TRBD1. In germline, CDR1 is LNHDA, CDR2 SQIVND (reference sequence). Trimming took 5 bases from V and 3 from J; bases not matched to a gene: 7. The CDR3 is 16 amino acids. CDR3 DNA sequence: TGTGCCAGTAGTTCCGGGACAGGGGTTCCCAATCAGCCCCAGCATTTT. Translation: CASSSGTGVPNQPQHF.

The V call is TRBV9, the J call TRBJ2-3; 9 bases line up with TRBD2. CDR3 length: 18 residues. V shed 4 bases and J 1 base; nucleotides not matched to a gene: 13. CDR1 and CDR2 (germline): SGDLS, YYNGEE. In DNA form, the CDR3 reads TGTGCCAGCAGCCTACCTCAGGGGCGACTAGCGGGCACAGATACGCAGTATTTT. Its translation is CASSLPQGRLAGTDTQYF.

Only a few counts were recorded for this clonotype. CDR3 DNA sequence: TGTGCCAGCACGTGGGGTGGTGGGGGGGAGACCCAGTACTTC. The encoded protein is CASTWGGGGETQYF. The J gene is TRBJ2-5, the V gene TRBV28, with D perhaps TRBD2 (6 bases). CDR3 size: 14 residues. The V end lost 7 bases, the J end lost 5 bases, and 17 bases lay between the germline ends. Germline CDR1 MDHEN, CDR2 SYDVKM.

This chain joins TRBV28 and TRBJ2-5; maybe TRBD2 (7 bases). Germline V gives CDR1 MDHEN, CDR2 SYDVKM. The CDR3 totals 14 residues. Trimming stripped 2 bases from V and 5 bases from J, with 12 bases between. The CDR3 here is CASSLRGAGETQYF. CDR3 sequence (DNA): TGTGCCAGCAGTTTACGGGGGGCAGGGGAGACCCAGTACTTC. The full variable domain, completed using reference TRBV28 and TRBJ2-5, is DVKVTQSSRYLVKRTGEKVFLECVQDMDHENMFWYRQDPGLGLRLIYFSYDVKMKEKGDIPEGYSVSREKKERFSLILESASTNQTSMYLCASSLRGAGETQYFGPGTRLLVL.

This clonotype was seen only a few times. This may be a read error, as it is one base from a much larger clone. The chain has TRBV25-1 and TRBJ2-7, with D unclear. The CDR3 loop spans 11 amino acids. Germline assignment: CDR1 MGHDK and CDR2 SYGVNS. Here the CDR3 reads CASSVVYERYF. The CDR3 DNA reads TGTGCCAGCAGTGTTGTCTACGAGCGGTACTTC.

In its sample, this clonotype was seen many times. The rearrangement uses TRBV2 and TRBJ1-1; D gene uncertain. CDR3 length: 14 amino acids. The germline V and J ends were trimmed by 4 bases and 4 bases, with 13 bases remaining between them. Germline values: CDR1 SNHLY, CDR2 FYNNEI. As DNA, the CDR3 is TGTGCCAGCAGTGGGGCAGTTTGGGGCACTGAAGCTTTCTTT. Protein sequence: CASSGAVWGTEAFF.

A word on this clonotype: The germline gene is not matched at one end of the junction; a read error may be the cause. V is TRBV2 and J is TRBJ2-3, with D possibly TRBD2 on 5 matching bases. Germline-derived CDR1 and CDR2 are SNHLY and FYNNEI. The CDR3 runs 14 residues. DNA of the CDR3: TGTGTCAGCATGAGGGATAGTACCACAGATACGCAGTATTTT. Encoded protein: CVSMRDSTTDTQYF.

J is TRBJ1-4 and V is TRBV9, with 7 bases aligning to TRBD1. Trimming cost V 7 bases and J 10 bases; bases outside gene matches: 22. Germline V gene lookup returns CDR1 SGDLS and CDR2 YYNGEE. This CDR3 is built from 17 residues. The CDR3 protein is CASFPSNRGPSERKLFF. The DNA for the CDR3 is TGTGCCAGCTTTCCTTCCAACAGGGGACCGAGCGAACGAAAACTGTTTTTT.

This clonotype was seen ten or more times. The chain has TRBV7-2 and TRBJ2-7; D gene ambiguous. The V gene lost 2 bases and the J gene lost 3 bases, with 14 bases spanning the gap. Germline-derived CDR1 and CDR2 are SGHTA and FQGNSA. This CDR3 contains 15 residues. The CDR3 DNA follows: TGTGCCAGCAGCTTATCAGACGGAAGCCTCTACGAGCAGTACTTC. Protein product: CASSLSDGSLYEQYF.

Turning to this clonotype: A read error may explain this, as a much larger clone is one base away. Because it lacks the conserved phenylalanine or tryptophan at the end, this CDR3 is likely a read error. V is TRBV27 and J is TRBJ1-4; 7 bases are a match to TRBD1. Germline CDR1 and CDR2: MNHEY and SMNVEV (reference sequence). V shed 6 bases, J shed 9 bases, and the junction held 10 bases outside the gene matches. This CDR3 contains 14 residues. The CDR3 DNA follows: TGTGCCAGCAGACGTACCGGGACAGAGCAAAAACTGTTTCTT. This sequence encodes CASRRTGTEQKLFL.

This clonotype was detected ten times or more. This chain uses TRBV2 with TRBJ2-1, with TRBD2 identical over 10 bases. Germline assignment: CDR1 SNHLY and CDR2 FYNNEI. The ends lost 6 bases at V and 6 bases at J; junction bases unmatched: 11. The CDR3 sequence is 16 residues long. For the CDR3, the DNA is TGTGCCAGCAGCGCTCAACTAGCGGGATTCGGCAATGAGCAGTTCTTC. Its translation: CASSAQLAGFGNEQFF.

In this sample, this clonotype turned up many times. The chain combines TRBV11-2 with TRBJ1-4, with TRBD1 matching over 7 bases. CDR1 and CDR2 from the germline V gene are SGHAT and FQNNGV. CDR3 length: 14 residues. The ends lost 5 bases at V and 5 bases at J; junction bases unmatched: 5. The CDR3 sequence is CASSTRQGNEKLFF. As DNA, the CDR3 is TGTGCCAGCAGCACTCGACAGGGAAATGAAAAACTGTTTTTT.

This clonotype was found many times. The V gene is TRBV5-5, the J gene TRBJ1-4, with 8 bases identical to TRBD1. The CDR3 runs to 14 residues. Germline CDR1 and CDR2: SGHKS and YYEKEE (reference sequence). The junction had 5 bases not matched to a gene; V was cut back by 5 bases and J by 5 bases. CDR3 sequence reads: CASRNRGSNEKLFF. The CDR3 bases are TGTGCCAGCAGGAACAGGGGGTCAAATGAAAAACTGTTTTTT.

This clonotype was observed a handful of times. This sequence joins TRBV29-1 and TRBJ1-1; D is unresolved. The V and J ends lost 1 base and 0 bases respectively, with 12 bases between them. Germline values: CDR1 SQVTM, CDR2 ANQGSEA. This CDR3 is 15 amino acids long. In DNA form, the CDR3 reads TGCAGCGTTGAAGGTTTGGGAGCTTTGAACACTGAAGCTTTCTTT. The encoded protein is CSVEGLGALNTEAFF.

This clonotype was detected many times. The chain carries TRBV6-1 and TRBJ2-1; the D is unclear. V was trimmed by 9 bases and J by 9 bases, leaving 18 bases between them. The germline V gene encodes CDR1 MNHNS and CDR2 SASEGT. CDR3 length equals 13 residues. The CDR3 spells CASPSPLTTEQFF. The DNA of the CDR3 is TGTGCCAGTCCTAGTCCCCTGACAACTGAGCAGTTCTTC.